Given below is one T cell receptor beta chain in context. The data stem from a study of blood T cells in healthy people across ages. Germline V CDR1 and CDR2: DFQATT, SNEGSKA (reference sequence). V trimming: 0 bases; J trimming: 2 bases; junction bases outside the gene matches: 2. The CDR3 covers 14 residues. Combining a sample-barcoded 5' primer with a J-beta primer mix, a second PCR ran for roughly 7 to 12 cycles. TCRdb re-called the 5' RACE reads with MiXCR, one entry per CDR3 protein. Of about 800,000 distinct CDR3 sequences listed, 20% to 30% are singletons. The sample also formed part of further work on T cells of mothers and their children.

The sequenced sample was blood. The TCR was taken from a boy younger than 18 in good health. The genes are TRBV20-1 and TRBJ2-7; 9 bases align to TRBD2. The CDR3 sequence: CSAREGTSTYEQYF. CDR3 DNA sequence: TGCAGTGCTAGAGAAGGGACTAGCACCTACGAGCAGTACTTC.